One and the same sample provided the 19 T cell receptor beta chains below, sequenced in a study of blood T cell repertoires in COVID-19. Using immunoSEQ multiplex PCR, the repertoire was profiled, and TCRdb retains in-frame clones only, with some absent. This table holds 300,000 or so clones, about nine tenths found once. Sequencing was done on a sample of peripheral blood. The receptors shown here come from a woman in her twenties or thirties with COVID-19, enrolled during active disease.

This clone was seen just once. The V gene is TRBV5-1, the J gene TRBJ1-1; D ambiguous. The germline V gene has CDR1 SGHRS and CDR2 YFSETQ. The CDR3 covers 13 residues. V was shortened by 2 bases and J by 7 bases, with 12 bases between the two germline ends. CDR3 region: CASSFNAASEAFF. The CDR3 DNA reads TGCGCCAGCAGCTTCAATGCGGCCAGTGAAGCTTTCTTT.

The chain couples TRBV10-3 to TRBJ1-4; D perhaps matches TRBD1 (5 bases). Trimming removed 7 bases from V and 0 bases from J, with 6 bases in between. CDR1 and CDR2 (germline): ENHRY, SYGVKD. This CDR3 comprises 13 residues. CDR3 loop: CAIKGSTNEKLFF. DNA of the CDR3: TGTGCCATCAAGGGGTCAACTAATGAAAAACTGTTTTTT.

The chain links TRBV10-2 to TRBJ1-4, with TRBD1 matching 12 bases. Losses at the gene ends were 5 bases for V and 8 bases for J; bases not matched to a gene: 9. Germline loops: CDR1 WSHSY, CDR2 SAAADI. This CDR3 has 16 amino acids. CDR3 sequence: CASSQGQGALGEKLFF. The CDR3 coding sequence is TGCGCCAGCAGTCAGGGACAGGGGGCGCTTGGGGAAAAACTGTTTTTT.

CDR3 protein: CASSLLIGSGGLNTEAFF. CDR3 sequence (DNA): TGTGCCAGCAGCTTGTTAATTGGGTCCGGGGGGTTGAACACTGAAGCTTTCTTT. The chain has TRBV5-4 and TRBJ1-1, with a tentative D call TRBD1 (5 bases). The CDR3 extends over 18 amino acids. V lost 1 base to trimming and J lost 0 bases, with 19 bases between them. Germline values: CDR1 SGHNT, CDR2 YYREEE (reference sequence).

This clone was detected once. The J gene is TRBJ2-3, the V gene TRBV10-1; D gene uncertain. The CDR3 runs 16 residues. The ends were cut back, 0 bases at V and 0 bases at J, with 10 bases in the middle. CDR1 WNHNN and CDR2 SYGVQD come from the germline V gene (reference sequence). Here the CDR3 DNA reads TGCGCCAGCAGTGAGTCGACTTTGGCTAGCACAGATACGCAGTATTTT. Its translation: CASSESTLASTDTQYF.

The rearrangement joins TRBV5-4 to TRBJ2-2, with 13 bases aligning to TRBD2. Germline lookup yields CDR1 SGHNT and CDR2 YYREEE (reference sequence). The ends lost 2 bases at V and 6 bases at J; junction bases unmatched: 4. CDR3 length equals 16 residues. The chain's CDR3 is CASSLPTSGRAGELFF. DNA of the CDR3: TGTGCCAGCAGCTTACCCACTAGCGGGAGGGCCGGGGAGCTGTTTTTT.

V and J are TRBV5-4 and TRBJ2-7; TRBD2 matches at 7 bases. The CDR3 runs 14 residues. After removal of 0 bases from V and 2 bases from J, the junction contained 2 bases not matched to a gene. Germline assignment: CDR1 SGHNT and CDR2 YYREEE (reference sequence). The CDR3 region has the DNA TGTGCCAGCAGCTTGGCCCGGGGGGCCTACGAGCAGTACTTC. Protein: CASSLARGAYEQYF.

V and J are TRBV29-1 and TRBJ1-1; no definite D call. Trimming shortened V by 0 bases and J by 0 bases, and 5 bases separated the two germline ends. The germline V gene has CDR1 SQVTM and CDR2 ANQGSEA. The CDR3 length is 13 residues. DNA of the CDR3: TGCAGCGTTGAAGATATATTGAACACTGAAGCTTTCTTT. This translates into CSVEDILNTEAFF.

This clone was picked up a small number of times. The rearrangement uses TRBV5-4 and TRBJ1-6; a possible D gene is TRBD1 (5 bases). V shed 5 bases and J shed 7 bases, with 16 bases lying between them. Germline V lookup: CDR1 SGHNT, CDR2 YYREEE (reference sequence). The CDR3 has 15 residues. CDR3 DNA: TGTGCCAGCAGTTCCTCGGGGACTCAGAATTCACCCCTCCACTTT. It specifies CASSSSGTQNSPLHF.

The rearrangement links TRBV23-1 to TRBJ1-5, with D possibly TRBD1 on 5 matching bases. TRBV23-1 is marked as an open reading frame, function uncertain. V was cut by 0 bases and J by 3 bases, with 9 bases left in between. The length of the CDR3 is 15 residues. CDR3 amino acids: CASSQSGGVNQPQHF. CDR3 sequence (DNA): TGCGCCAGCAGTCAATCGGGGGGGGTCAATCAGCCCCAGCATTTT.

The chain uses TRBV9 and TRBJ1-2; 10 bases are a match to TRBD1. CDR3 length: 13 amino acids. Germline loops: CDR1 SGDLS, CDR2 YYNGEE. The trim removed 2 bases at V and 8 bases at J, leaving 3 bases unmatched. CDR3 sequence (DNA): TGTGCCAGCAGCGTCGGGACAGGGGTCGGCTACACCTTC. This codes for CASSVGTGVGYTF. Full variable domain (outside the CDR3, taken from reference TRBV9 and TRBJ1-2): DSGVTQTPKHLITATGQRVTLRCSPRSGDLSVYWYQQSLDQGLQFLIQYYNGEERAKGNILERFSAQQFPDLHSELNLSSLELGDSALYFCASSVGTGVGYTFGSGTRLTVV.

This clone was recorded a few times. V usage is TRBV3-1 (or the pseudogene TRBV3-2) and J usage is TRBJ2-7; the D gene is possibly TRBD2 (6 bases). CDR1 and CDR2 (germline): LGHDT, YNNKEL (reference sequence). The length of the CDR3 is 12 residues. The germline V and J ends were trimmed by 1 base and 12 bases, with 13 bases remaining between them. CDR3 loop: CASSQGESGPYF. The CDR3 DNA sequence: TGTGCCAGCAGCCAAGGAGAGAGCGGGCCGTACTTC.

V is TRBV2 and J is TRBJ2-3, with 13 bases lining up with TRBD2. The CDR3 is 15 amino acids. Germline V gene lookup returns CDR1 SNHLY and CDR2 FYNNEI. The trim removed 6 bases at V and 4 bases at J, leaving 4 bases unmatched. The CDR3 DNA is TGTGCCAGCAGACCAACTAGCGGGAGGGCAGATACGCAGTATTTT. It translates to CASRPTSGRADTQYF.

This clone appeared a single time. The chain has TRBV7-8 and TRBJ1-4, with 7 positions matching TRBD1. The CDR3 totals 16 residues. Germline trimming cut 2 bases from V and 4 bases from J; bases unmatched to any gene: 7. CDR1 and CDR2 (germline): SGHVS, FQNEAQ. The CDR3 DNA is TGTGCCAGCAGCTTATTGTTCGGGACAGTTAATGAAAAACTGTTTTTT. Residues: CASSLLFGTVNEKLFF.

The chain is built from TRBV5-6 and TRBJ1-1, with 10 bases identical to TRBD1. Per the germline V gene, CDR1 is SGHDT and CDR2 is YYEEEE. The CDR3 contains 15 residues. The J segment lost 4 bases and the V segment lost 0 bases, leaving 3 bases of the junction unmatched. CDR3 in amino acids: CASSLGQGAFTEAFF. Here the CDR3 DNA reads TGTGCCAGCAGCTTGGGACAGGGGGCCTTCACTGAAGCTTTCTTT.

This chain links TRBV29-1 with TRBJ1-3; TRBD1 agrees at 10 bases. CDR3 length equals 15 residues. Trimming removed 4 bases from V and 1 base from J; junction bases left unmatched: 4. Per germline, CDR1 SQVTM and CDR2 ANQGSEA. Written as DNA, the CDR3 is TGCAGCGTTGCGGGACAGGGGATTTCTGGAAACACCATATATTTT. Protein: CSVAGQGISGNTIYF.

This chain joins TRBV7-2 and TRBJ2-2, with D possibly matching TRBD1 (5 bases). In germline, CDR1 is SGHTA, CDR2 FQGNSA. The CDR3 loop spans 13 amino acids. V was pared by 2 bases and J by 9 bases, with 10 bases between. CDR3 in DNA: TGTGCCAGCAGCTTACAGGGTGGCAGGGAGCTGTTTTTT. It specifies CASSLQGGRELFF.

J is TRBJ1-3 and V is TRBV5-1; 7 nucleotides align to TRBD1. The V and J ends lost 5 bases and 4 bases, in that order; junction bases with no gene match: 3. The CDR3 spans 13 residues. Germline CDR1 SGHRS, CDR2 YFSETQ. DNA for the CDR3: TGCGCCAGCAGAACAGGGGTCGGAAACACCATATATTTT. As protein: CASRTGVGNTIYF.

The chain is built from TRBV3-1 (or the pseudogene TRBV3-2) and TRBJ1-1; no clear D gene. The CDR3 covers 14 residues. V dropped 0 bases and J dropped 3 bases, with 8 bases sitting between them. Germline V gives CDR1 LGHDT, CDR2 YNNKEL (reference sequence). The CDR3 loop reads CASSQDIGYTEAFF. As DNA, the CDR3 is TGTGCCAGCAGCCAAGATATCGGGTACACTGAAGCTTTCTTT.